The 2 T cell receptor beta chains below all came from one sample that was sequenced in a study of T-cell reconstitution after alpha-beta-depleted transplantation in children. This sample's TCRbeta library carried unique molecular identifier barcodes. TCRdb reanalysed the PCR reads using MiXCR and keeps one entry per CDR3 protein. The repertoire holds 450,000 to 600,000 distinct CDR3 sequences, with approximately 29% as singletons. The material sequenced was PBMCs from the stem cell graft donor, taken from the stem cell graft. The receptors come from a human donor who donated a stem cell graft to a child with aplastic anemia.

The genes are TRBV28 and TRBJ2-3; 7 bases fit TRBD1. The CDR3 contains 16 residues. The trim removed 7 bases at V and 4 bases at J, leaving 14 bases unmatched. Germline V gene data show CDR1 as MDHEN and CDR2 as SYDVKM. The CDR3 DNA is TGTGCCAGCACAAGGGGGCAGGTACCACACCCAGATACGCAGTATTTT. This encodes CASTRGQVPHPDTQYF.

This clonotype has a handful of counts. J is TRBJ2-7 and V is TRBV10-3; perhaps TRBD2 as D (6 bases). V was pared by 6 bases and J by 12 bases, with 21 bases between. This CDR3 has 13 residues. Germline V gives CDR1 ENHRY, CDR2 SYGVKD. The CDR3 spells CAIREKGGLPPYV. The CDR3 coding sequence is TGTGCCATCAGGGAAAAGGGAGGCCTACCTCCGTACGTC.